Presented here are 32 T cell receptor beta chains from one specimen sequenced in a study of identical twins. TCRdb recomputed calls from the 5' RACE reads with MiXCR, one row per CDR3 protein. The data contain more than 650,000 distinct CDR3 sequences, roughly 6% of them singletons. Sequencing used naive T cells sorted from blood. The receptors come from a man aged 18 to 35 in good health.

This clonotype was detected many times. The chain is built from TRBV4-3 and TRBJ2-7; D remains ambiguous. Germline V gene sequence: CDR1 LGHNA, CDR2 YSLEER. Trimming stripped 2 bases from V and 7 bases from J, with 18 bases between. The CDR3 extends over 15 amino acids. DNA for the CDR3: TGCGCCAGCAGCCAAAGCCTAGATCGTATAAGGGAGCAGTACTTC. This gives the protein CASSQSLDRIREQYF.

This clonotype appeared many times. The chain carries TRBV20-1 and TRBJ1-4, with 7 bases that match TRBD1. CDR3 length: 14 residues. V was pared by 1 base and J by 4 bases, with 3 bases of the junction left unmatched. The germline V gene encodes CDR1 DFQATT and CDR2 SNEGSKA (reference sequence). CDR3 protein: CSARGDRLNEKLFF. CDR3 DNA: TGCAGTGCTAGAGGGGACAGACTTAATGAAAAACTGTTTTTT.

There are a few counts of this clonotype. This chain uses TRBV7-2 with TRBJ2-1; D ambiguous. This CDR3 is 11 amino acids long. V shed 7 bases and J shed 6 bases, with 7 bases lying between them. Germline V gene sequence: CDR1 SGHTA, CDR2 FQGNSA. CDR3 region: CASIEFNEQFF. CDR3 DNA sequence: TGTGCCAGCATCGAATTCAATGAGCAGTTCTTC.

This CDR3 is CASKRGGQPQHF. The CDR3 region has the DNA TGTGCCAGTAAAAGGGGTGGTCAGCCCCAGCATTTT. This chain joins TRBV19 and TRBJ1-5, with D possibly TRBD1 on 5 matching bases. In germline, CDR1 is LNHDA, CDR2 SQIVND (reference sequence). This CDR3 is built from 12 residues. Trimming cost V 7 bases and J 6 bases, with 10 bases left between them.

The CDR3 region has the DNA TGTGCCAGCAGCCACGCGGACACCGTCGAGACCCAGTACTTC. It codes for CASSHADTVETQYF. The chain recombines TRBV6-1 with TRBJ2-5; perhaps TRBD1 as D (5 bases). CDR3 length: 14 amino acids. The germline CDR1 and CDR2 sequences are MNHNS and SASEGT. V was cut by 6 bases and J by 5 bases, with 16 bases left in between.

This clonotype was counted once. The gene calls are TRBV3-1 and TRBJ2-5; D not certain. The germline gives CDR1 LGHDT, CDR2 YNNKEL (reference sequence). V lost 3 bases to trimming and J lost 5 bases, with 7 bases between them. The CDR3 is made up of 12 amino acids. The CDR3 DNA reads as TGTGCCAGCAGCCACCGCCCGGAGACCCAGTACTTC. This gives the protein CASSHRPETQYF.

The chain employs TRBV7-7 and TRBJ2-5; TRBD1 or TRBD2 may be the D gene (6 bases each). The CDR3 has 16 amino acids. Trimming pared 5 bases from V and 7 bases from J, leaving 23 bases between. CDR1 is SSHAT, CDR2 FNYEAQ, per germline (reference sequence). CDR3 sequence: CASSKREVGGLTTQYF. The DNA of the CDR3 is TGTGCCAGCAGCAAGAGGGAGGTCGGGGGCCTTACGACCCAGTACTTC.

This clonotype was counted ten times or more. The chain is built from TRBV20-1 and TRBJ2-5, with 7 bases aligning to TRBD1. In germline, CDR1 is DFQATT, CDR2 SNEGSKA (reference sequence). V gave up 6 bases and J gave up 4 bases; unmatched junction bases: 11. The CDR3 is 14 residues long. CDR3: CSARTGESGETQYF. The CDR3 nucleotides are TGCAGTGCACGAACAGGGGAAAGTGGAGAGACCCAGTACTTC.

This clonotype has ten or more counts. The V call is TRBV4-3, the J call TRBJ2-1; 9 positions match TRBD2. Germline trimming cut 2 bases from V and 3 bases from J; bases unmatched to any gene: 5. Germline CDR1 reads LGHNA; CDR2 reads YSLEER. The CDR3 is made up of 16 amino acids. The CDR3 DNA is TGCGCCAGCAGCCAAATTGAAGCGGGAGGCTACAATGAGCAGTTCTTC. Translating it yields CASSQIEAGGYNEQFF.

This clonotype was seen at least ten times. V is TRBV20-1 and J is TRBJ2-5; maybe TRBD2 (5 bases). The germline gives CDR1 DFQATT, CDR2 SNEGSKA (reference sequence). CDR3 size: 14 residues. Trimming pared 1 base from V and 9 bases from J, leaving 18 bases between. CDR3: CSARGVALTTAQYF. The CDR3 DNA sequence: TGCAGTGCTAGAGGGGTAGCGTTAACTACGGCCCAGTACTTC.

This clonotype was seen a handful of times. This sequence joins TRBV6-2 or TRBV6-3 and TRBJ2-7, with 11 nucleotides matching TRBD2. CDR1 is MNHEY and CDR2 is SVGEGT in the germline V gene. The V segment lost 6 bases and the J segment 3 bases; nucleotides outside the gene matches: 4. CDR3 size: 14 residues. The CDR3 DNA reads TGTGCCAGCAGGGGACTAGCGGACGACTACGAGCAGTACGTC. This translates into CASRGLADDYEQYV.

The chain recombines TRBV3-1 with TRBJ1-5; 11 bases are shared with TRBD1. Germline assignment: CDR1 LGHDT and CDR2 YNNKEL (reference sequence). V shed 3 bases, J shed 6 bases, and the junction held 4 bases outside the gene matches. This CDR3 contains 15 residues. The CDR3 DNA sequence: TGTGCCAGCAGCCAGGGACAGGGGGTCAGTCAGCCCCAGCATTTT. Protein product: CASSQGQGVSQPQHF.

The chain links TRBV6-1 to TRBJ2-5; the match to TRBD1 covers 8 bases. CDR3 length: 16 amino acids. CDR1 and CDR2 (germline): MNHNS, SASEGT. V was clipped by 8 bases and J by 1 base; unmatched bases: 12. The CDR3 protein is CASRLGGQGFQETQYF. DNA for the CDR3: TGTGCCAGCCGCCTTGGAGGACAGGGCTTCCAAGAGACCCAGTACTTC.

A few counts support this clonotype. The chain employs TRBV30 and TRBJ2-1, with D perhaps matching TRBD2 (6 bases). The CDR3 covers 16 residues. CDR1 and CDR2 from the germline V gene are GTSNPN and SVGIG (reference sequence). V was pared by 3 bases and J by 5 bases, with 20 bases between. The CDR3 spells CAWRRFWGLENNEQFF. In DNA, the CDR3 is TGTGCCTGGAGAAGGTTTTGGGGACTGGAGAACAATGAGCAGTTCTTC. Filled out from reference TRBV30 and TRBJ2-1, the complete variable domain reads SQTIHQWPATLVQPVGSPLSLECTVEGTSNPNLYWYRQAAGRGLQLLFYSVGIGQISSEVPQNLSASRPQDRQFILSSKKLLLSDSGFYLCAWRRFWGLENNEQFFGPGTRLTVL.

This clonotype was seen at least ten times. This rearrangement joins TRBV6-2 or TRBV6-3 to TRBJ2-1, with 12 nucleotides matching TRBD2. CDR3 length equals 13 residues. Germline trimming cut 7 bases from V and 8 bases from J; bases unmatched to any gene: 3. Germline CDR1 and CDR2: MNHEY and SVGEGT. CDR3 sequence (DNA): TGTGCCAGCAAACTAGCGGGAGGCCATGAGCAGTTCTTC. Residues: CASKLAGGHEQFF.

This clonotype has at least ten counts. The J gene is TRBJ2-7, the V gene TRBV10-3, with a possible D match to TRBD1 (6 bases). V gave up 8 bases and J gave up 3 bases, with 14 bases separating them. This CDR3 is 13 amino acids long. Germline CDR1 and CDR2: ENHRY and SYGVKD. In DNA form, the CDR3 reads TGTGCCATCCAACAGGGAACCTTCTACGAGCAGTACGTC. Its translation is CAIQQGTFYEQYV.

This clonotype was seen many times. The V call is TRBV20-1, the J call TRBJ2-5; D may be TRBD2 (6 bases). This CDR3 contains 12 residues. V was pared by 6 bases and J by 5 bases, with 13 bases between. Germline V CDR1 and CDR2: DFQATT, SNEGSKA (reference sequence). This CDR3 reads CSASFGRETQYF. Here the CDR3 DNA reads TGCAGTGCGAGTTTTGGGAGGGAGACCCAGTACTTC.

This clonotype was detected a few times. The rearrangement joins TRBV2 to TRBJ2-5, with 7 bases that match TRBD2. Losses at the gene ends were 4 bases for V and 2 bases for J; bases not matched to a gene: 4. This CDR3 contains 14 residues. Germline V gene sequence: CDR1 SNHLY, CDR2 FYNNEI. CDR3 in DNA: TGTGCCAGCAGTGGCCTAGCGGAACAAGAGACCCAGTACTTC. Encoded protein: CASSGLAEQETQYF.

This clonotype has at least ten counts. V gene TRBV5-1 combines with J gene TRBJ2-1; 13 nucleotides agree with TRBD2. V shed 1 base, J shed 10 bases, and the junction held 8 bases outside the gene matches. Per the germline V gene, CDR1 is SGHRS and CDR2 is YFSETQ. This CDR3 region has 16 residues. CDR3 nucleotides: TGCGCCAGCAGCTTGTTTGGACTAGCGGGAGTAACCGAGCAGTTCTTC. Translating gives CASSLFGLAGVTEQFF.

V usage is TRBV6-2 or TRBV6-3 and J usage is TRBJ2-2; possibly TRBD2 for D (5 bases). CDR3 length: 14 amino acids. The V end lost 0 bases, the J end lost 4 bases, and 6 bases lay between the germline ends. The germline gives CDR1 MNHEY, CDR2 SVGEGT. CDR3 loop: CASSYSEVTGELFF. In DNA form, the CDR3 reads TGTGCCAGCAGTTACTCGGAGGTCACCGGGGAGCTGTTTTTT.

This clonotype was counted between two and nine times. The chain combines TRBV10-3 with TRBJ2-7; maybe TRBD2 (6 bases). The CDR3 consists of 16 residues. Trimming took 4 bases from V and 2 from J, leaving 18 bases between them. Germline V CDR1 and CDR2: ENHRY, SYGVKD. CDR3 nucleotide sequence: TGTGCCATCAGTGCCACCTCGGGAGTAAGAGCCTACGAGCAGTACGTC. It is translated as CAISATSGVRAYEQYV.

This clonotype has a count of ten or more. This chain links TRBV7-2 with TRBJ1-1; TRBD1 might be the D (6 bases). The CDR3 spans 13 residues. Trimming pared 1 base from V and 3 bases from J, leaving 6 bases between. Germline CDR1 and CDR2: SGHTA and FQGNSA. As DNA, the CDR3 is TGTGCCAGCAGCTTAGAGGGGGACACTGAAGCTTTCTTT. Protein: CASSLEGDTEAFF.

This clonotype has a count of ten or more. The chain employs TRBV30 and TRBJ2-1; 9 nucleotides match TRBD1. The CDR3 totals 14 residues. Trimming at V came to 3 bases and at J to 3 bases, leaving 3 bases not matched to a gene. CDR1 and CDR2 (germline): GTSNPN, SVGIG (reference sequence). This chain's CDR3 is CAWRTGQGYNEQFF. In nucleotides, the CDR3 is TGTGCCTGGAGGACGGGACAGGGCTACAATGAGCAGTTCTTC. Variable domain in full (rest from reference TRBV30 and TRBJ2-1): SQTIHQWPATLVQPVGSPLSLECTVEGTSNPNLYWYRQAAGRGLQLLFYSVGIGQISSEVPQNLSASRPQDRQFILSSKKLLLSDSGFYLCAWRTGQGYNEQFFGPGTRLTVL.

This clonotype was found many times. This chain uses TRBV6-1 with TRBJ2-1; the D gene is possibly TRBD2 (5 bases). The CDR3 has 15 residues. V lost 4 bases and J 0 bases, leaving 10 bases between the germline ends. Looked up from germline, CDR1 is MNHNS and CDR2 is SASEGT. The CDR3 protein is CASSGGSSSYNEQFF. The CDR3 nucleotides read TGTGCCAGCAGTGGAGGGTCCAGCTCCTACAATGAGCAGTTCTTC.

The rearrangement links TRBV15 to TRBJ1-5, with a tentative D call TRBD1 (5 bases). CDR3 length: 16 residues. The V and J ends lost 0 bases and 1 base respectively, with 10 bases between them. The germline gives CDR1 LNHNV, CDR2 YYDKDF (reference sequence). The CDR3 sequence: CATSREQDGSNQPQHF. The CDR3 region has the DNA TGTGCCACCAGCAGAGAACAGGACGGGAGCAATCAGCCCCAGCATTTT.

V gene TRBV12-3 or TRBV12-4 combines with J gene TRBJ2-7, with 10 positions matching TRBD2. The CDR3 covers 16 residues. After removal of 2 bases from V and 7 bases from J, the junction contained 11 bases not matched to a gene. The CDR3, as DNA: TGTGCCAGCAGTTTATCGAGGAGCGGGAGGGCCAGTGAGCAGTACTTC. Translating gives CASSLSRSGRASEQYF.

This clonotype was detected many times. The chain joins TRBV6-5 to TRBJ2-7; D remains unclear. Trimming stripped 8 bases from V and 4 bases from J, with 9 bases between. The CDR3 has 11 amino acids. CDR1 and CDR2 (germline): MNHEY, SVGAGI. CDR3 DNA sequence: TGTGCCAGCGGGTTGGGGTACGAGCAGTACTTC. Protein sequence: CASGLGYEQYF.

This chain links TRBV4-3 with TRBJ1-2, with D tentatively TRBD1 (6 bases). This CDR3 is 15 amino acids long. Germline V gene data show CDR1 as LGHNA and CDR2 as YSLEER. Trimming took off 0 bases at V and 8 bases at J, with 16 bases between the two ends. CDR3 loop: CASSQEGTPQGGYTF. In DNA form, the CDR3 reads TGCGCCAGCAGCCAAGAAGGGACCCCTCAGGGGGGCTACACCTTC.

In regard to this clonotype: Since no conserved phenylalanine or tryptophan closes the CDR3, a read error is the likely cause. The V gene is TRBV3-1, the J gene TRBJ2-1, with D possibly matching TRBD1 (5 bases). From germline, CDR1 is LGHDT and CDR2 YNNKEL (reference sequence). V shed 3 bases and J shed 0 bases, with 9 bases lying between them. This CDR3 contains 15 residues. In DNA, the CDR3 is TGTGCCAGCAGCCAGCCGACAGTCTCCTACAATGAGCAGTTCCTC. Amino acid sequence: CASSQPTVSYNEQFL.

The sample holds many counts of this clonotype. V is TRBV20-1 and J is TRBJ1-2; TRBD1 might be the D (6 bases). The V and J ends lost 6 bases and 7 bases respectively, with 15 bases between them. The CDR3 runs 12 residues. Germline CDR1 and CDR2: DFQATT and SNEGSKA (reference sequence). The CDR3 coding sequence is TGCAGTGCCCAACTAGGGGGGGCTGGCTACACCTTC. It codes for CSAQLGGAGYTF.

There are many counts of this clonotype. The genes are TRBV5-1 and TRBJ1-5; no clear D. V gave up 0 bases and J gave up 1 base, with 5 bases separating them. Germline loops: CDR1 SGHRS, CDR2 YFSETQ. The CDR3 covers 14 residues. The CDR3 region has the DNA TGCGCCAGCAGCTTGGACCCCAGCAATCAGCCCCAGCATTTT. It translates to CASSLDPSNQPQHF.

The chain links TRBV11-2 to TRBJ2-2; tentative D call: TRBD2 (6 bases). The CDR3 is 17 residues long. In germline, CDR1 is SGHAT, CDR2 FQNNGV. V lost 3 bases and J 4 bases, leaving 18 bases between the germline ends. The DNA of the CDR3 is TGTGCCAGCAGCTTCTCGGGACTCACGTATATCACCGGGGAGCTGTTTTTT. Translating it yields CASSFSGLTYITGELFF.